The rows below give T cell receptor beta chains drawn from one sample of a study of response to subunit inactivated influenza vaccine. TCRdb re-analysed the RT-PCR reads in MiXCR, keeping a single row per CDR3 protein. The table shows 650,000 to 850,000 distinct CDR3 sequences, with around 14% occurring only once. The input for sequencing was PBMCs from blood, taken around 15 days before vaccination. These receptors were obtained from a man over 45 who received an inactivated influenza vaccine. CDR3s include the opening cysteine and the closing phenylalanine or tryptophan. The order of the fields is D gene, clone size, J gene, V gene, CDR3 DNA, CDR3 protein. The D gene is left open where the match is weak. The size field is filled for only some rows; it gives once, few, many or a size class.

d_call: TRBD2; clone_size: few; j_call: TRBJ2-3; v_call: TRBV7-2; cdr3_nt: TGTGCCAGCAGCCCAAGTGGGGGGACTACCGCAGATACGCAGTATTTT; cdr3_aa: CASSPSGGTTADTQYF
d_call: TRBD1; clone_size: .; j_call: TRBJ2-2; v_call: TRBV5-1; cdr3_nt: TGCGCCAGCAGCCCCGACCCAGGGGGCGGGGAGCTGTTTTTT; cdr3_aa: CASSPDPGGGELFF
d_call: .; clone_size: .; j_call: TRBJ2-7; v_call: TRBV28; cdr3_nt: TGTGCCAGCAGCCCCTTGCCGGGACACCCATCGTTC; cdr3_aa: CASSPLPGHPSF
d_call: TRBD1; clone_size: few; j_call: TRBJ2-2; v_call: TRBV10-3; cdr3_nt: TGTGCCATCAAGGGGGCGGAAGAACAGACCGGGGAGCTGTTTTTT; cdr3_aa: CAIKGAEEQTGELFF
d_call: .; clone_size: .; j_call: TRBJ2-1; v_call: TRBV4-3; cdr3_nt: TGCGCCAGCAGCCGAACGACTTCTAGCTCCTACAATGAGCAGTTCTTC; cdr3_aa: CASSRTTSSSYNEQFF
d_call: .; clone_size: few; j_call: TRBJ1-1; v_call: TRBV10-1; cdr3_nt: TGCGCCAGCAGTGAAGGACAGATGAACACTGAAGCTTTCTTT; cdr3_aa: CASSEGQMNTEAFF
d_call: .; clone_size: few; j_call: TRBJ2-5; v_call: TRBV20-1; cdr3_nt: TGCAGTGCTAGAGATTCGGGCTCCCCCCAAGAGACCCAGTACTTC; cdr3_aa: CSARDSGSPQETQYF
d_call: TRBD1; clone_size: .; j_call: TRBJ1-1; v_call: TRBV5-1; cdr3_nt: TGCGCCAGTGCTCCCGGGACAGGGGCCGGTAAGGGAGCTTTCTTT; cdr3_aa: CASAPGTGAGKGAFF
d_call: TRBD1; clone_size: .; j_call: TRBJ2-7; v_call: TRBV10-2; cdr3_nt: TGCGCCAGCAGAGGGACAGGGTTCGCTACCTACGAGCAGTACTTC; cdr3_aa: CASRGTGFATYEQYF
d_call: .; clone_size: few; j_call: TRBJ2-2; v_call: TRBV5-1; cdr3_nt: TGCGCCAGCAGCTTACAGAGCACCGGGGAGCTGTTTTTT; cdr3_aa: CASSLQSTGELFF
d_call: .; clone_size: few; j_call: TRBJ1-3; v_call: TRBV5-1; cdr3_nt: TGCGCCAGCAGCTTAACAGGTTTGCCTGGAAACACCATATATTTT; cdr3_aa: CASSLTGLPGNTIYF
d_call: TRBD2; clone_size: few; j_call: TRBJ2-3; v_call: TRBV5-4; cdr3_nt: TGTGCCAGCAGCTCCACCCAAGGGACTAGCAGGGCCGGGGACACAGATACGCAGTATTTT; cdr3_aa: CASSSTQGTSRAGDTDTQYF
d_call: .; clone_size: few; j_call: TRBJ2-7; v_call: TRBV12-3/TRBV12-4; cdr3_nt: TGTGCCAGCAGTTTAGGAGACACCCTAGCCTCCGAGCAGTACTTC; cdr3_aa: CASSLGDTLASEQYF
d_call: .; clone_size: .; j_call: TRBJ2-5; v_call: TRBV25-1; cdr3_nt: TGTGCCAGCAGTGTACGTGGACGGAGAGTCCAAGAGACCCAGTACTTC; cdr3_aa: CASSVRGRRVQETQYF
d_call: TRBD2; clone_size: few; j_call: TRBJ2-1; v_call: TRBV4-2; cdr3_nt: TGTGCCAGCAGCCAAGTTACTAGCGGGCCTTACAATGAGCAGTTCTTC; cdr3_aa: CASSQVTSGPYNEQFF
d_call: .; clone_size: few; j_call: TRBJ1-2; v_call: TRBV24-1; cdr3_nt: TGTGCCACCAGCAAATTCGGGGGGGAGGTCTACACCTTC; cdr3_aa: CATSKFGGEVYTF
d_call: .; clone_size: .; j_call: TRBJ1-1; v_call: TRBV20-1; cdr3_nt: TGCAGTGCTAGAGATATAGGGTTGAACACTGAAGCTTTCTTT; cdr3_aa: CSARDIGLNTEAFF
d_call: .; clone_size: .; j_call: TRBJ2-7; v_call: TRBV13; cdr3_nt: TGTGCCAGCAGCTTAGCCGCAGGGACTCTAATTTACGAGCAGTACTTC; cdr3_aa: CASSLAAGTLIYEQYF
d_call: TRBD1; clone_size: .; j_call: TRBJ2-1; v_call: TRBV6-5; cdr3_nt: TGTGCCAGCAGTTACACCTACGGGACAGGGGACTCCTACAATGAGCAGTTCTTC; cdr3_aa: CASSYTYGTGDSYNEQFF
d_call: .; clone_size: few; j_call: TRBJ1-2; v_call: TRBV3-1; cdr3_nt: TGTGCCAGCAGCCAAGAAGGGGCGTTAAGGGAGGGCTACACCTTC; cdr3_aa: CASSQEGALREGYTF
d_call: .; clone_size: .; j_call: TRBJ2-5; v_call: TRBV27; cdr3_nt: TGTGCCAGCACCAAAGAGACCCAGTACTTC; cdr3_aa: CASTKETQYF
d_call: TRBD2; clone_size: .; j_call: TRBJ2-5; v_call: TRBV30; cdr3_nt: TGTGCCTGGAGTGTCGGCCTAGCGGAACAAGAGACCCAGTACTTC; cdr3_aa: CAWSVGLAEQETQYF
d_call: .; clone_size: .; j_call: TRBJ2-2; v_call: TRBV27; cdr3_nt: TGTGCCAGCAGTAACCAGGGGTCAAAGACCGGGGAGCTGTTTTTT; cdr3_aa: CASSNQGSKTGELFF
d_call: .; clone_size: few; j_call: TRBJ2-1; v_call: TRBV20-1; cdr3_nt: TGCAGTGCTAGAGACCAGGGTAGCTACAATGAGCAGTTCTTC; cdr3_aa: CSARDQGSYNEQFF
d_call: .; clone_size: few; j_call: TRBJ2-3; v_call: TRBV20-1; cdr3_nt: TGCAGTGCTAGACGGTCGGCAGGGAGGACAGATACGCAGTATTTT; cdr3_aa: CSARRSAGRTDTQYF
d_call: TRBD2; clone_size: few; j_call: TRBJ2-4; v_call: TRBV11-2; cdr3_nt: TGTGCCAGCAGCTCCCTCGGGACTAGCGGGAGGGCCGGTAACATTCAGTACTTC; cdr3_aa: CASSSLGTSGRAGNIQYF
d_call: .; clone_size: few; j_call: TRBJ2-3; v_call: TRBV4-3; cdr3_nt: TGCGCCAGCAGCCAAGGATGGGGGGCCGGAGATACGCAGTATTTT; cdr3_aa: CASSQGWGAGDTQYF
d_call: TRBD1; clone_size: .; j_call: TRBJ1-1; v_call: TRBV29-1; cdr3_nt: TGCAGCGTTGAAGACCCAAAAAGACAGGGGGTATTT; cdr3_aa: CSVEDPKRQGVF
d_call: TRBD2; clone_size: few; j_call: TRBJ2-3; v_call: TRBV7-6; cdr3_nt: TGTGCCAGCAGCCGGGAGACTAGCGGGCAGAGCACAGATACGCAGTATTTT; cdr3_aa: CASSRETSGQSTDTQYF
d_call: .; clone_size: few; j_call: TRBJ2-7; v_call: TRBV20-1; cdr3_nt: TGCAGTGCTCTAAGGGAAGAGCAGTACTTC; cdr3_aa: CSALREEQYF
d_call: TRBD1; clone_size: .; j_call: TRBJ1-6; v_call: TRBV28; cdr3_nt: TGTGCCAGCCGAACAGGGGTCTATCTTTCACCCCTCCACTTT; cdr3_aa: CASRTGVYLSPLHF
d_call: .; clone_size: few; j_call: TRBJ2-4; v_call: TRBV14; cdr3_nt: TGTGCCAGCAGCCAGGCGGACTTAAACATTCAGTACTTC; cdr3_aa: CASSQADLNIQYF
d_call: .; clone_size: few; j_call: TRBJ2-1; v_call: TRBV12-5; cdr3_nt: TGTGCTAGTGCCGATGGAGGAGGGGCCCGGGGGCAGTTCTTC; cdr3_aa: CASADGGGARGQFF
d_call: .; clone_size: .; j_call: TRBJ1-1; v_call: TRBV29-1; cdr3_nt: TGCAGCGTTCTCGGACAAATCATTGGGACTGAAGCTTTCTTT; cdr3_aa: CSVLGQIIGTEAFF
d_call: .; clone_size: .; j_call: TRBJ2-5; v_call: TRBV10-3; cdr3_nt: TGTGCCATCAGTGGGGGGCTAGGGACCCAGTACTTC; cdr3_aa: CAISGGLGTQYF
d_call: TRBD1; clone_size: .; j_call: TRBJ2-1; v_call: TRBV5-6; cdr3_nt: TGTGCCAGCAGGGCCGGGACAGGGGTTGGCAATGAGCAGTTCTTC; cdr3_aa: CASRAGTGVGNEQFF
d_call: TRBD2; clone_size: few; j_call: TRBJ2-1; v_call: TRBV5-5; cdr3_nt: TGTGCCAGCAGCTTGGTAACGGGACTAGCGGGGGGCGGCGAGCAGTTCTTC; cdr3_aa: CASSLVTGLAGGGEQFF
d_call: .; clone_size: .; j_call: TRBJ1-3; v_call: TRBV11-2; cdr3_nt: TGTGCCAGCAGCTTAGCAAGGACCTCTGGAAACACCATATATTTT; cdr3_aa: CASSLARTSGNTIYF
d_call: .; clone_size: .; j_call: TRBJ2-1; v_call: TRBV10-3; cdr3_nt: TGTGCCATCACCCCGGGACAACACAATGAGCAGTTCTTC; cdr3_aa: CAITPGQHNEQFF
d_call: .; clone_size: .; j_call: TRBJ2-2; v_call: TRBV12-3/TRBV12-4; cdr3_nt: TGTGCCAGCAGTTTCGTGGGTACCGGGGAGCTGTTTTTT; cdr3_aa: CASSFVGTGELFF
d_call: TRBD2; clone_size: few; j_call: TRBJ2-7; v_call: TRBV29-1; cdr3_nt: TGCAGCGTTGAACGGGGGGTGAGGGACGAGCAGTACTTC; cdr3_aa: CSVERGVRDEQYF
d_call: .; clone_size: many; j_call: TRBJ2-3; v_call: TRBV12-3/TRBV12-4; cdr3_nt: TGTGCCAGCAGCCCCACGGGTATCACTAGCACAGATACGCAGTATTTT; cdr3_aa: CASSPTGITSTDTQYF
d_call: .; clone_size: few; j_call: TRBJ1-1; v_call: TRBV10-3; cdr3_nt: TGTGCCATCGCCGAACCGGGATTAGGAGCTTTCTTT; cdr3_aa: CAIAEPGLGAFF
d_call: .; clone_size: .; j_call: TRBJ2-3; v_call: TRBV14; cdr3_nt: TGTGCCAGCAGCCAAGTGGTACGCACAGATACGCAGTATTTT; cdr3_aa: CASSQVVRTDTQYF
d_call: .; clone_size: .; j_call: TRBJ1-1; v_call: TRBV29-1; cdr3_nt: TGCAGCGTTCGCCAGGGTAAGAACACTGAAGCTTTCTTT; cdr3_aa: CSVRQGKNTEAFF
d_call: .; clone_size: few; j_call: TRBJ2-2; v_call: TRBV12-3/TRBV12-4; cdr3_nt: TGTGCCAGCAGTTTGGTGCAGGGCGTTAACACCGGGGAGCTGTTTTTT; cdr3_aa: CASSLVQGVNTGELFF
d_call: .; clone_size: few; j_call: TRBJ1-5; v_call: TRBV6-2/TRBV6-3; cdr3_nt: TGTGCCAGCACCCTGGACGCCAATCAGCCCCAGCATTTT; cdr3_aa: CASTLDANQPQHF
d_call: .; clone_size: .; j_call: TRBJ2-7; v_call: TRBV20-1; cdr3_nt: TGCAGTGCTAGTTTTTCCCTAATTGAGCAGTACTTC; cdr3_aa: CSASFSLIEQYF